What follows is one T cell receptor beta chain and its context. It has no known antigen specificity. Per-base qualities were not stored, and no clone one base away is much larger. Libraries came from UMI-ligation and nested PCR. The beta constant-region primer consisted of an equimolar mixture of two oligonucleotides that together covered TRBC1 and TRBC2. Four rounds of PCR were used to amplify ligated cDNA, with nested alpha and beta constant-region primers being used together with the SP2 primer. A single-stranded oligonucleotide carrying the SP2 primer and a 12-nucleotide UMI was ligated to the 3' end of the cDNA by T4 RNA ligase 1. The ligation reaction was kept at 16 degrees C for about 18-25 hours. PCR2 was typically performed as a SYBR Green qPCR and was stopped at a predetermined threshold so that over-amplification was prevented. Apart from the first purification, every purification step used Agencourt AMPure XP magnetic beads. Libraries were quantified by Qubit and checked on a TapeStation, where a main peak was expected near 650 bp. Sequencing of the pooled libraries was done on an Illumina MiSeq using v2 2x251 paired-end kits, which typically yielded about 0.85-2.3 million reads per sample. Each sample was pooled at about 4.3 nM, and roughly 5-7% PhiX was included to help cluster recognition. As for how the authors treated the data: V and J genes were assigned to Demultiplexor-processed FASTQ reads by Decombinator through tag matching, with a single base-pair mismatch being allowed. By using UMIs, Collapsinator corrected both sequencing errors and the frequency errors caused by PCR heterogeneity. CDR3Translator translated TCRs and extracted CDR3s from the conserved cysteine to the FGXG phenylalanine, flagging non-productive sequences. Gini, Shannon entropy and inverse Simpson indices were computed after subsampling the repertoires to the same number of UMI-defined TCRs. Within the linear range, a power law was fitted to clonotype abundance distributions using maximum likelihood. Similar UMI counts, unique TCR numbers and clonal distributions were obtained with the pipeline and with MIGEC on one naive CD8 sample. Repertoires were searched for 7,000 to 7,500 CMV-associated CDR3 sequences compiled from VDJdb and a published dataset. TCRdb trimmed public reads at Q25 via fastp, called clones via MiXCR and kept in-frame beta chains. Entries that share a CDR3 protein sequence are merged under the most common genes and DNA. The V and J calls here are based on TCRdb, not the publication. For this sample the table gives about 120,000 distinct CDR3 sequences, of which around a third were detected only once. The ten largest clones take up 0.9% of the sample.

This specimen belongs to a study of naive and memory T cell subsets (dated by TCRdb to 2016 to 2017). Turning to the overall study: The study applied an open-source, UMI-based TCR alpha and beta sequencing pipeline to sorted naive and memory peripheral blood T cell subsets. The functional CMV T cell responses agreed completely with IgG serology results. RNA was DNase-treated and reverse transcribed with TCR constant-region primers, mostly using SuperScript III. Study-wide conclusions, independent of this receptor: Gini index rose and Shannon and inverse Simpson diversity fell from naive through CM, EM and EMRA in both CD4 and CD8 cells. Following error correction, more than 95% of naive TCR sequences occurred only once, which made naive abundance distributions much steeper than those of memory subsets. Each clonotype was defined as a single alpha or beta chain sequence rather than as a paired alpha/beta receptor. A power law was followed by TCR abundance, with an exponent that differed between naive and memory subsets but was consistent across the three individuals. The repertoire findings for the naive and memory subsets could not be validated against a ground truth, as none was available. RNA-based TCR counts may be influenced by expression changes linked to T cell activation and differentiation.

From the second PCR step onward, the TCR alpha chain libraries and the TCR beta chain libraries were amplified separately. The CMV status of each donor was determined by measuring IFNgamma production from CD4+ T cells after fresh PBMCs had been stimulated overnight with CMV viral lysate. CD4 T cells were positively selected with Miltenyi beads, followed by positive selection of CD8 T cells from the CD4-negative fraction. After staining for CD3, CD4, CD8, CD45RA, CD27 and a live/dead dye, cells were sorted on a BD Aria II into four subsets based on CD45RA and CD27. A few healthy volunteers provided blood, and each donor's sample was split into CD4 and CD8 T cells and then further divided into four differentiation subsets. Around 110 ml of peripheral blood was taken from each donor, and PBMC were separated by density-gradient centrifugation on Ficoll-Paque PLUS. Sorted cells were lysed in RLT buffer, after which RNA was extracted using a Qiagen RNeasy kit and stored at -80 degrees C.

From a lookup of the germline V gene, CDR1 and CDR2 are MNHEY and SVGAGI. Reading from cysteine to phenylalanine, the CDR3 counts 15 amino acids. Only the CDR3 DNA is retained, 45 bases long and in frame from the first base. Cut back by 4 bases and 0 bases, the V and J ends lie 11 bases apart. The source material was central memory CD4+ T cells from blood. Sample cell subset or site, as interpreted from the label and publication: central memory, CD45RA- CD27+. Recombination linked TRBV6-5 to TRBJ2-3, with a tentative D gene TRBD1 over 6 matching bases. The clonotype originates from a human donor in good health. CDR3 loop: CASSLRQASTDTQYF. The DNA sequence is given as TGTGCCAGCAGTTTAAGACAGGCAAGCACAGATACGCAGTATTTT.